This entry lists 25 T cell receptor beta chains sequenced from one sample in a study of cytomegalovirus exposure and HLA in healthy donors. In the PCR, 60 Vbeta and 13 Jbeta primers were used. TCRdb's table, derived via immunoSEQ multiplex PCR, lists solely in-frame clones and lacks some. The sample has about 140,000 clones, approximately 76% seen once. Sequencing was performed on PBMCs. These TCRs come from a man aged 40-55 years in good health and CMV-seronegative.

The chain combines TRBV10-2 with TRBJ2-3; 9 bases are shared with TRBD2. Germline assignment: CDR1 WSHSY and CDR2 SAAADI. The length of the CDR3 is 15 residues. V lost 7 bases and J lost 5; bases outside the gene matches: 10. CDR3 bases: TGCGCCAGCAAGGAGGCTAGCGGGACTGGAGATACGCAGTATTTT. Translation: CASKEASGTGDTQYF.

In DNA form, the CDR3 reads TGTGCCAGCCCTAAATTCGACAGGGGACGAGCCAAAAACATTCAGTACTTC. Residues: CASPKFDRGRAKNIQYF. This chain links TRBV6-4 with TRBJ2-4, with 8 positions matching TRBD1. The CDR3 covers 17 residues. J lost 0 bases, V lost 8 bases, and 12 bases had no gene match. CDR1 and CDR2 from the germline V gene are MRHNA and SNTAGT.

The chain employs TRBV23-1 and TRBJ2-4; the D gene is possibly TRBD1 (5 bases). TRBV23-1 is annotated as an ORF whose role is uncertain. The V and J ends lost 9 bases and 5 bases respectively, with 20 bases between them. The CDR3 sequence is 15 residues long. The CDR3 coding sequence is TGCGCCAGACTCATAGGGGCGGCCCTCGAAAACATTCAGTACTTC. It specifies CARLIGAALENIQYF.

This rearrangement joins TRBV7-6 to TRBJ1-3, with 8 bases fitting TRBD1. The CDR3 spans 15 residues. Germline CDR1 reads SGHVS; CDR2 reads FNYEAQ. V dropped 3 bases and J dropped 4; count of bases not matched to a gene: 5. CDR3 amino acids: CASSLDREGGNTIYF. DNA for the CDR3: TGTGCCAGCAGCTTGGACAGGGAGGGGGGAAACACCATATATTTT.

The V and J genes are TRBV7-6 and TRBJ2-3, with a weak D call TRBD2 (6 bases). There are 15 residues in the CDR3. From germline, CDR1 is SGHVS and CDR2 FNYEAQ. V was clipped by 4 bases and J by 5 bases, with 16 bases between them. This chain's CDR3 is CASSSVASGGDTQYF. CDR3 DNA: TGTGCCAGCAGCTCAGTAGCGTCCGGGGGAGATACGCAGTATTTT.

The chain joins TRBV19 to TRBJ1-5; 8 positions agree with TRBD1. Germline assignment: CDR1 LNHDA and CDR2 SQIVND (reference sequence). This CDR3 is built from 13 residues. J lost 6 bases, V lost 5 bases, and 3 bases had no gene match. CDR3 sequence: CASSQDRAQPQHF. DNA for the CDR3: TGTGCCAGTAGTCAGGACAGGGCTCAGCCCCAGCATTTT.

The chain has TRBV28 and TRBJ2-5, with 9 nucleotides matching TRBD1. The J call is doubtful: the DNA matches TRBJ2-7 better. Germline assignment: CDR1 MDHEN and CDR2 SYDVKM. This CDR3 region has 16 residues. CDR3 loop: CASSARPGQGSYEQYF. The CDR3 DNA reads as TGTGCCAGCAGCGCGCGACCGGGACAGGGTTCCTACGAGCAGTACTTC.

V usage is TRBV28 and J usage is TRBJ2-5; TRBD2 agrees at 8 bases. J lost 5 bases, V lost 3 bases, and 5 bases had no gene match. The CDR3 length is 14 residues. Germline V lookup: CDR1 MDHEN, CDR2 SYDVKM. The CDR3 loop is CASSFGGVGETQYF. CDR3 nucleotides: TGTGCCAGCAGTTTCGGGGGGGTAGGGGAGACCCAGTACTTC.

This clone was detected a few times. The DNA for the CDR3 is TGTGCCAGTAGTTCCCGGGACAGGGCCTACGAGCAGTACTTC. It is translated as CASSSRDRAYEQYF. The chain joins TRBV19 to TRBJ2-7; 9 bases match TRBD1. Germline loops: CDR1 LNHDA, CDR2 SQIVND (reference sequence). CDR3 length: 14 residues. J lost 2 bases, V lost 5 bases, and 4 bases had no gene match.

This clone was counted ten times or more. This chain links TRBV11-3 with TRBJ2-2; TRBD2 aligns across 7 bases. The length of the CDR3 is 15 residues. Germline CDR1 and CDR2: SGHNT and YENEEA. V dropped 1 base and J dropped 9; count of bases not matched to a gene: 8. The CDR3 coding sequence is TGTGCCAGCAGCTTAGGTTCTAGCGGCCAGCGGGAGCTGTTTTTT. Protein sequence: CASSLGSSGQRELFF.

This clone was detected a few times. The chain has TRBV7-8 and TRBJ2-7; 8 bases are a match to TRBD2. The germline gives CDR1 SGHVS, CDR2 FQNEAQ. Trimming at V came to 5 bases and at J to 2 bases, leaving 11 bases not matched to a gene. This CDR3 spans 16 amino acids. The CDR3 bases are TGTGCCAGCAGCCAAGATGGAGCGGGAGCCACCTACGAGCAGTACTTC. This translates into CASSQDGAGATYEQYF.

The chain recombines TRBV7-9 with TRBJ2-7; D is possibly TRBD1 (6 bases). CDR1 is SEHNR, CDR2 FQNEAQ, per germline (reference sequence). The V end was cut by 5 bases, the J end by 2 bases, with 13 bases between. The CDR3 contains 14 residues. The CDR3 DNA reads TGTGCCAGCAGCGGGACAAGCGTAACCTACGAGCAGTACTTC. It translates to CASSGTSVTYEQYF.

The CDR3: CASSPTGTAPYEQYF. The CDR3 DNA reads TGTGCCAGTAGTCCCACCGGGACAGCACCCTACGAGCAGTACTTC. The chain uses TRBV19 and TRBJ2-7; 7 nucleotides line up with TRBD1. Germline assignment: CDR1 LNHDA and CDR2 SQIVND (reference sequence). With 5 bases clipped from V and 2 bases from J, the junction kept 9 bases outside the gene matches. CDR3 size: 15 residues.

V gene TRBV6-1 combines with J gene TRBJ2-7; D is perhaps TRBD2 (5 bases). CDR3 length equals 15 residues. Between the trimmed V and J ends, which lost 4 bases and 3 bases, there was a span of 16 bases. Germline CDR1 is MNHNS and CDR2 is SASEGT. The CDR3 reads CASSVAGREVYEQYF. DNA for the CDR3: TGTGCCAGCAGTGTGGCTGGACGGGAAGTCTACGAGCAGTACTTC.

This rearrangement joins TRBV20-1 to TRBJ2-3, with D hard to call. CDR1 and CDR2 (germline): DFQATT, SNEGSKA (reference sequence). The CDR3 spans 10 residues. V was cut by 5 bases and J by 4 bases, with 4 bases left in between. Here the CDR3 reads CSALPDTQYF. DNA of the CDR3: TGCAGTGCTCTCCCAGATACGCAGTATTTT.

The chain uses TRBV28 and TRBJ2-5; a weak D match, TRBD2 (6 bases). Germline-derived CDR1 and CDR2 are MDHEN and SYDVKM. This CDR3 is built from 13 residues. V dropped 6 bases and J dropped 5 bases, with 13 bases sitting between them. DNA of the CDR3: TGTGCCAGCAGCGGGGGTAAAAGGGAGACCCAGTACTTC. Translation: CASSGGKRETQYF.

In this sample, this clone turned up once. The chain joins TRBV6-6 to TRBJ2-5; 9 bases agree with TRBD2. CDR1 is MNHNY and CDR2 is SVGAGI in the germline V gene (reference sequence). The J segment lost 2 bases and the V segment lost 5 bases, leaving 6 bases of the junction unmatched. This CDR3 has 15 residues. The CDR3 coding sequence is TGTGCCAGCAGTCTCGGGACTAGCAGACAAGAGACCCAGTACTTC. Translated, it gives CASSLGTSRQETQYF.

The rearrangement uses TRBV21-1 and TRBJ2-7; TRBD2, as called in the table, went unchecked against the DNA. TRBV21-1 is annotated as a pseudogene. The CDR3 extends over 13 amino acids. CDR3 region: CASSKTKSDEQYF. The CDR3 DNA reads as TGTGCCAGCAGCAAAACCAAATCGGACGAGCAGTACTTC.

In regard to this clone: One end of the junction does not line up with germline, which may come from a read error. The chain combines TRBV7-9 with TRBJ2-7; no reliable D call. Germline V gene sequence: CDR1 SEHNR, CDR2 FQNEAQ (reference sequence). The CDR3 length is 11 residues. CDR3 DNA: TGTTCCAGCAGCTTCACCTACGAGCAGTACTTC. It is translated as CSSSFTYEQYF.

This sequence joins TRBV7-3 and TRBJ2-5; 9 bases map to TRBD2. CDR1 is SGHTA, CDR2 FQGTGA, per germline. The junction had 3 bases not matched to a gene; V was cut back by 2 bases and J by 2 bases. The CDR3 runs to 15 residues. For the CDR3, the DNA is TGTGCCAGCAGCTTAGTTGCGGGGGGGCAAGAGACCCAGTACTTC. This encodes CASSLVAGGQETQYF.

The chain recombines TRBV28 with TRBJ2-7; the match to TRBD1 covers 10 bases. This CDR3 contains 17 residues. Germline V gene lookup returns CDR1 MDHEN and CDR2 SYDVKM. Trimming at V came to 7 bases and at J to 3 bases, leaving 15 bases not matched to a gene. The CDR3 sequence is CASTDRPGQGKLYEQYF. For the CDR3, the DNA is TGTGCCAGCACGGACAGACCGGGACAGGGGAAACTCTACGAGCAGTACTTC.

The V and J genes are TRBV15 and TRBJ2-3; no firm D call. This CDR3 is built from 15 residues. V lost 0 bases to trimming and J lost 2 bases, with 9 bases between them. The germline CDR1 and CDR2 sequences are LNHNV and YYDKDF (reference sequence). The CDR3 bases are TGTGCCACCAGCAGAGATTCGCGAATCACAGATACGCAGTATTTT. Residues: CATSRDSRITDTQYF.

This clone was seen only a few times. The chain is built from TRBV7-2 and TRBJ2-5; 13 bases line up with TRBD2. The germline V gene encodes CDR1 SGHTA and CDR2 FQGNSA. V lost 4 bases to trimming and J lost 5 bases; unmatched junction nucleotides: 4. CDR3 size: 15 residues. CDR3 DNA sequence: TGTGCCAGCAGCTCGACTAGCGGGAGGACGGAGACCCAGTACTTC. It codes for CASSSTSGRTETQYF.

The chain combines TRBV27 with TRBJ2-7; 10 bases match TRBD2. The CDR3 consists of 13 residues. V gave up 5 bases and J gave up 5 bases; unmatched junction bases: 3. Germline values: CDR1 MNHEY, CDR2 SMNVEV (reference sequence). The CDR3 loop is CASSLLAGDEQYF. CDR3 bases: TGTGCCAGCAGTCTTCTAGCGGGAGACGAGCAGTACTTC.

This clone turned up a few times. J is TRBJ2-3 and V is TRBV7-9; a weak D match, TRBD1 (6 bases). V dropped 5 bases and J dropped 4 bases, with 10 bases sitting between them. The CDR3 totals 13 residues. CDR1 is SEHNR, CDR2 FQNEAQ, per germline (reference sequence). The CDR3 nucleotides are TGTGCCAGCAGCCCACAGGGATCAGATACGCAGTATTTT. Translation: CASSPQGSDTQYF.